What follows is one T cell receptor (beta chain) and its context. The antigen is not known. The data originate from a study of Graves' ophthalmopathy and Graves' hyperthyroidism. Germline assignment: CDR1 SNHLY and CDR2 FYNNEI. V lost 4 bases to trimming and J lost 3 bases, with 11 bases between them. The CDR3 totals 14 residues. From RNA, the CDR3 regions of TCR beta chains were amplified and sequenced. Scientists carried out first-round RT-PCR using HTBI primers and then a second-round multiplex PCR. TCRdb called the multiplex PCR reads again in MiXCR, with one record for every CDR3 protein. Altogether a few hundred thousand distinct CDR3 sequences are present, about a fifth being singletons, with the ten largest covering about 40%. Overall study results and limits: The model predicted ophthalmopathy progression with 60% to 71% sensitivity and less than 80% specificity. Most thyroid-expanded clonotypes exceeding 0.001 frequency were also found in blood.

Sequenced material: peripheral blood. This sequence originates from a woman aged 50 to 60 with Graves' ophthalmopathy. The chain combines TRBV2 with TRBJ2-3; tentatively, D is TRBD2 (5 bases). The CDR3 spells CASSVASLTDTQYF. The CDR3 bases are TGTGCCAGCAGTGTGGCTAGCTTGACAGATACGCAGTATTTT.